The clone carrying this T cell receptor (beta chain) was observed once. Its antigen is currently unknown. Each and every patient relapsed after autologous stem cell transplantation, and patients got differing brentuximab vedotin exposure. Magnetic depletion of unwanted cells isolated CD4+ T cells from thawed PBMCs. This entry belongs to a study of PD-1 blockade in classical Hodgkin lymphoma. The study's findings and limits: Exclusion was the outcome for patients who began nivolumab under 1 year after ASCT. Newly diagnosed patients had diversity similar to the baseline diversity of complete responders. By C4D1 there was a significant rise in CD4+ TCR diversity but not in CD8+ TCR diversity. Why the repertoires differ is still unclear, perhaps disease activity or prior therapy.

Sequencing was performed with immunoSEQ multiplex PCR; in TCRdb, only in-frame clones are kept and a portion is missing. The repertoire holds 30,000 or so clones, with 75% to 95% as singletons. This material consisted of CD4+ T cells from blood, taken at baseline. The source is a human donor with classical Hodgkin lymphoma.

CDR3 loop: CASSHTSGWRDSGNTIYF. DNA for the CDR3: TGCGCCAGCAGCCACACAAGTGGGTGGAGGGACTCTGGAAACACCATATATTTT. The J gene is TRBJ1-3, the V gene TRBV4-1; D gene uncertain. Germline V CDR1 and CDR2: MGHRA, YSYEKL. V was clipped by 3 bases and J by 0 bases, with 18 bases between them. The CDR3 totals 18 residues.